Each of the 18 T cell receptor beta chains below was sequenced from the same sample in a study of shared clonotypes between healthy human individuals. The method was immunoSEQ multiplex PCR; TCRdb's version includes in-frame clones alone and lacks a portion of them. The sample includes fewer than 600,000 clones, 75% to 85% of them seen just once. Material for sequencing was PBMCs. The receptors stem from a woman aged 40 to 50 in good health. Some clones in this sample may be carry-over from other donors' samples.

A few counts support this clone. V gene TRBV19 combines with J gene TRBJ1-5, with D unresolved. Trimming stripped 1 base from V and 5 bases from J, with 3 bases between. The length of the CDR3 is 12 residues. CDR1 and CDR2 (germline): LNHDA, SQIVND (reference sequence). Here the CDR3 reads CASSIVDQPQHF. DNA for the CDR3: TGTGCCAGTAGTATAGTCGATCAGCCCCAGCATTTT.

J is TRBJ2-5 and V is TRBV9; 8 bases line up with TRBD2. The CDR3 is 15 amino acids. Germline V gene data show CDR1 as SGDLS and CDR2 as YYNGEE. Losses at the gene ends were 4 bases for V and 5 bases for J; bases not matched to a gene: 10. CDR3: CASSPGSGSYETQYF. The CDR3, as DNA: TGTGCCAGCAGCCCCGGGAGCGGGAGTTACGAGACCCAGTACTTC. Full variable domain (missing parts from reference TRBV9 and TRBJ2-5): DSGVTQTPKHLITATGQRVTLRCSPRSGDLSVYWYQQSLDQGLQFLIQYYNGEERAKGNILERFSAQQFPDLHSELNLSSLELGDSALYFCASSPGSGSYETQYFGPGTRLLVL.

This clone is labeled as medium-sized. Different DNA sequences within this sample yield the same CDR3. The chain recombines TRBV30 with TRBJ1-2; D unresolved. The V and J ends lost 4 bases and 8 bases respectively, with 14 bases between them. Germline CDR1 is GTSNPN and CDR2 is SVGIG (reference sequence). The CDR3 extends over 12 amino acids. The DNA for the CDR3 is TGTGCCTGGACCATGGACGGCGGAGGCTACACCTTC. This codes for CAWTMDGGGYTF.

The chain couples TRBV7-6 to TRBJ1-2; D is unclear. Looked up from germline, CDR1 is SGHVS and CDR2 is FNYEAQ. The CDR3 consists of 13 residues. Trimming shortened V by 2 bases and J by 6 bases, and 10 bases separated the two germline ends. This CDR3 reads CASSLRGIHGYTF. CDR3 bases: TGTGCCAGCAGCTTAAGAGGAATCCATGGCTACACCTTC.

The gene calls are TRBV15 and TRBJ2-3; weak D call: TRBD1 (5 bases). V lost 1 base, J lost 1 base, and 12 bases lay in between. Germline lookup yields CDR1 LNHNV and CDR2 YYDKDF (reference sequence). The CDR3 consists of 16 residues. The CDR3 DNA sequence: TGTGCCACCAGCAGAGGTACAGGTGGGGGCACAGATACGCAGTATTTT. Translating it yields CATSRGTGGGTDTQYF.

The rearrangement joins TRBV5-8 to TRBJ2-7; D perhaps matches TRBD1 (5 bases). Trimming took off 5 bases at V and 5 bases at J, with 17 bases between the two ends. Per germline, CDR1 SGHTS and CDR2 YDEGEE. The CDR3 has 14 amino acids. The DNA of the CDR3 is TGTGCCAGCAGTCGTGGTGCAGGGTTGGACGAGCAGTACTTC. Translating it yields CASSRGAGLDEQYF.

This chain links TRBV2 with TRBJ2-3; D is perhaps TRBD2 (5 bases). In germline, CDR1 is SNHLY, CDR2 FYNNEI. The CDR3 is made up of 14 amino acids. V lost 6 bases and J 2 bases, leaving 12 bases between the germline ends. CDR3 amino acids: CASSRGYVTDTQYF. CDR3 nucleotides: TGTGCCAGCAGCCGCGGGTACGTCACAGATACGCAGTATTTT.

The rearrangement links TRBV5-1 to TRBJ1-2; D ambiguous. Germline V gives CDR1 SGHRS, CDR2 YFSETQ. Trimming removed 1 base at V and 4 bases at J, with 14 bases between. The CDR3 is made up of 15 amino acids. CDR3: CASSLSGMGSYGYTF. The CDR3 nucleotides are TGCGCCAGCAGCTTGAGTGGTATGGGGAGCTATGGCTACACCTTC.

The sample holds one count of this clone. The rearrangement links TRBV14 to TRBJ2-1; the match to TRBD2 covers 7 bases. Germline V gene lookup returns CDR1 SGHDN and CDR2 FVKESK. This CDR3 spans 16 amino acids. V was clipped by 5 bases and J by 6 bases; unmatched bases: 13. CDR3 in DNA: TGTGCCAGCAGCTCCCGGGGGGACTATCCCTTCAATGAGCAGTTCTTC. Translating gives CASSSRGDYPFNEQFF.

This clone was observed a handful of times. The chain combines TRBV18 with TRBJ2-3; 10 nucleotides line up with TRBD2. CDR3 length: 15 amino acids. Losses at the gene ends were 3 bases for V and 3 bases for J; bases not matched to a gene: 3. The germline CDR1 and CDR2 sequences are KGHSH and LQKENI. Here the CDR3 DNA reads TGTGCCAGCTCACCTACTAGCGGGGAGACAGATACGCAGTATTTT. This codes for CASSPTSGETDTQYF.

This clone has just a few counts. The chain couples TRBV5-1 to TRBJ2-6, with 8 bases identical to TRBD2. In germline, CDR1 is SGHRS, CDR2 YFSETQ. V shed 3 bases and J 0 bases; nucleotides not matched to a gene: 5. There are 17 residues in the CDR3. The CDR3 here is CASSSTSGSSGANVLTF. DNA of the CDR3: TGCGCCAGCAGCTCGACAAGCGGGAGCTCTGGGGCCAACGTCCTGACTTTC.

CDR3 nucleotides: TGTGCCAGCAGATACGGACACTCGGATCAGCCCCAGCATTTT. Translating it yields CASRYGHSDQPQHF. The chain joins TRBV2 to TRBJ1-5; a possible D gene is TRBD1 (5 bases). The CDR3 is 14 amino acids. Germline CDR1 SNHLY, CDR2 FYNNEI. Trimming removed 6 bases from V and 5 bases from J, with 14 bases in between. Combining the CDR3 with reference TRBV2 and TRBJ1-5 gives the whole variable domain EPEVTQTPSHQVTQMGQEVILRCVPISNHLYFYWYRQILGQKVEFLVSFYNNEISEKSEIFDDQFSVERPDGSNFTLKIRSTKLEDSAMYFCASRYGHSDQPQHFGDGTRLSIL.

This chain joins TRBV27 and TRBJ2-7; D call uncertain. CDR1 and CDR2 from the germline V gene are MNHEY and SMNVEV (reference sequence). Deletions cut 2 bases from V and 2 bases from J, with 10 bases between. This CDR3 region has 14 residues. CDR3 loop: CASSLGQRAYEQYF. CDR3 DNA sequence: TGTGCCAGCAGTTTAGGGCAGAGAGCCTACGAGCAGTACTTC.

The chain couples TRBV9 to TRBJ1-4; D possibly corresponds to TRBD1 (5 bases). CDR1 and CDR2 (germline): SGDLS, YYNGEE. Trimming cost V 3 bases and J 4 bases, with 13 bases left between them. This CDR3 has 15 amino acids. CDR3 nucleotide sequence: TGTGCCAGCAGCGCCGGGGCAGGGATTAATGAAAAACTGTTTTTT. This encodes CASSAGAGINEKLFF.

This chain joins TRBV19 and TRBJ1-1; 8 positions agree with TRBD1. V trimming: 10 bases; J trimming: 4 bases; junction bases outside the gene matches: 5. This CDR3 has 12 amino acids. CDR1 is LNHDA, CDR2 SQIVND, per germline (reference sequence). CDR3 protein: CATQGAGTEAFF. CDR3 nucleotides: TGTGCCACCCAGGGGGCGGGCACTGAAGCTTTCTTT.

The chain links TRBV2 to TRBJ2-7; 12 bases fit TRBD2. Germline-derived CDR1 and CDR2 are SNHLY and FYNNEI. V lost 6 bases, J lost 5 bases, and 8 bases stayed unmatched. This CDR3 comprises 15 residues. The CDR3 DNA reads TGTGCCAGCAGGCTAGCGGGAGGGTTCGCCAACGAGCAGTACTTC. Protein product: CASRLAGGFANEQYF.

This chain joins TRBV14 and TRBJ2-2; D perhaps matches TRBD2 (6 bases). The V end lost 1 base, the J end lost 7 bases, and 13 bases lay between the germline ends. CDR1 is SGHDN and CDR2 is FVKESK in the germline V gene. This CDR3 region has 15 residues. This CDR3 is CASSQVRGIGGELFF. The CDR3, as DNA: TGTGCCAGCAGCCAAGTACGCGGGATAGGCGGGGAGCTGTTTTTT.

The chain recombines TRBV11-2 with TRBJ2-3; 7 bases fit TRBD2. The junction had 5 bases not matched to a gene; V was cut back by 1 base and J by 1 base. CDR1 is SGHAT and CDR2 is FQNNGV in the germline V gene. The length of the CDR3 is 16 residues. CDR3 amino acids: CASSLVAGDGTDTQYF. CDR3 DNA sequence: TGTGCCAGCAGCTTAGTTGCGGGAGACGGCACAGATACGCAGTATTTT.